This entry features one T cell receptor beta chain sequence. CDR3 length equals 11 residues. Trimming removed 0 bases at V and 8 bases at J, with 5 bases between. Germline CDR1 is SGHNT and CDR2 is YYREEE (reference sequence). Measured with immunoSEQ multiplex PCR; TCRdb has only the in-frame clones, and not every one. Seen here are approximately 90,000 clones, more than 85% observed once, and the top ten hold about 1.5%. This entry belongs to a study of control samples from healthy donors and cancer patients. This TCR was sampled from a young woman in good health. Sequencing input: blood. The chain carries TRBV5-4 and TRBJ1-2, with no clear D. This CDR3 reads CASSLGAGYTF. For the CDR3, the DNA is TGTGCCAGCAGCTTGGGTGCAGGCTACACCTTC.